This T cell receptor (beta chain) was captured by sequencing in a study of shared clonotypes between healthy human individuals (dated by TCRdb to 2018 to 2020). Concerning the study at large: A few men and a couple of women, aged 18 to 49 years, made up the cohort. For each donor, CD4 naive and CD4 memory were each run on three plates, CD8 naive on two plates, and CD8 memory on one plate. To estimate repertoire size and how much clonotypes are shared between individuals, the study performed deep sequencing of blood TCR repertoires from five healthy adults. Different laboratories and diverse techniques were used to prepare libraries and sequence TCR repertoires, to increase sequencing depth and limit assay-specific biases. Between about 0.8 and 9 billion PBMCs per donor were obtained by leukapheresis. Results the study describes overall, beyond this receptor: Clonotypes shared by all four sorted-subset donors showed higher generation probabilities than non-shared clonotypes. Naive subsets generally had larger estimated clonotype richness than memory subsets. Sampling was restricted to blood, and TCR repertoires in tissue are likely to differ from TCR repertoires in blood. Incomplete sequencing was indicated by rarefaction of sorted-subset datasets, despite the large sequencing depth. When a handful of donors were compared, the shared fraction of clonotypes was 5% to 6.5% for naive CD4, 3.5% to 4% for naive CD8, more than 2% for memory CD4, and around 0.37% for memory CD8. Pairwise subsampling indicated that sequencing depth was expected to affect the degree of clonotype sharing among donors. Because the study included a small number of donors, the genetic and exposure-history diversity represented was limited.

Regarding this clone: What this receptor recognizes is not known. No base quality values were provided; no much bigger clone lies one nucleotide off.

TCR CDR3 regions were amplified from genomic DNA by multiplex PCR using the deep immunoSEQ assay. Extracted genomic DNA from each cell subset was spread evenly across all wells of several immunoSEQ 96-well plates, with each plate serving as a replicate. Each replicate PCR for sorted subsets received 150 to 250 ng genomic DNA, equal to tens of thousands of T cell genomes. Purified libraries were quantified with a Qubit 3.0 fluorometer, sized on a Bioanalyzer 2100, and re-quantified with the KAPA Library Quantification kit. Every immunoSEQ 96-well plate was sequenced on a dedicated single-read 150-cycle Illumina NextSeq 550 flow cell. The authors' analysis ran thus. Because the immunoSEQ output included only junctional sequences and no quality scores, the filtering could not be the same as the filtering used for full-length reads. Sequences were annotated with PyIR, a Python wrapper for IgBLAST v1.9, using IMGT germline references to assign V/J genes and CDR3. Any read was removed if the V/J assignment was weak (E-value above 1e-6), the CDR3 was missing, or the read contained stop codons, out-of-frame junctions, or ambiguous translated residues. V3J clonotypes were defined by identical inferred V gene, J gene, and CDR3 amino acid sequence. Percentage overlap between repertoires was calculated by dividing the number of shared unique clonotypes by the size of the smaller repertoire. Repertoire richness was assessed with RTK rarefaction, the Chao1 estimator, and Recon v2.1 estimates of unobserved clonotypes. Generation probabilities were computed with OLGA for all TCRbeta clonotypes obtained by the gDNA method from a handful of donors. TCRdb stores this immuneACCESS table with in-frame sequences only. Part of the clones is absent; in the studies checked, under half of the shortfall reflects unresolved V genes, and no reason is known for the rest. The V and J calls and clone size were taken over from that table, and D and trimming were inferred from the DNA. In this sample the table shows around 610,000 clones, roughly 96% of which occur a single time. The ten largest clonotypes hold roughly 0.1% of the sample.

For the CD8 naive samples, CD45RO-negative cells were positively selected for CCR7, yielding a CD45RA+CCR7+ population from which TemRA cells were excluded. Healthy HIV-negative adults with no recently reported acute infections or vaccinations were included as donors. Only Caucasian adults living in Nashville, Tennessee, USA were represented among the donors. Blood was obtained by leukapheresis, after which PBMCs were separated by Ficoll-Histopaque density gradient centrifugation and cryopreserved in liquid nitrogen vapor phase. Analytical flow cytometry was used to check the purity and quantity of every magnetically sorted T cell population. Genomic DNA was isolated from each sorted fraction and quantified by UV absorbance on a Nanodrop 2000c. The sequenced sample was naive CD8+ T cells sorted from blood. The cell subset or site label here, explained by the study, means: CD45RA+CCR7+. This TCR was sampled from a woman aged 25 to 39 in good health.

The encoded CDR3 is CASYDMDEQFF. The DNA sequence reads TGTGCCAGCTATGATATGGATGAGCAGTTCTTC. This sequence uses TRBV27 and TRBJ2-1; confidence is insufficient to name the D gene. CDR1 MNHEY and CDR2 SMNVEV are derived from the germline V gene (reference sequence). At the junction V is shortened by 8 bases and J by 8 bases, with 10 bases in between. CDR3 length: 11 amino acids, cysteine to phenylalanine. Only CDR3 DNA remains: 33 bases, in frame from the first base.